These 5 T cell receptor beta chains came from one sample sequenced in a study of control samples from healthy donors and cancer patients. TCRdb keeps only in-frame clones here, not all; method: immunoSEQ multiplex PCR. Here the sample spans 130,000 to 150,000 clones, roughly nine tenths being singletons. Specimen: blood. These receptors all stem from a woman in her 30s in good health.

This sequence joins TRBV3-1 (or the pseudogene TRBV3-2) and TRBJ2-7; the D gene could be TRBD1 or TRBD2 (6 bases each). Trimming stripped 4 bases from V and 3 bases from J, with 16 bases between. This CDR3 comprises 15 residues. The V gene's germline CDR1 is LGHDT and CDR2 YNNKEL (reference sequence). The CDR3 region has the DNA TGTGCCAGCAGCCGCACACAGGAGGGGGTCTACGAGCAGTACTTC. Residues: CASSRTQEGVYEQYF.

The gene calls are TRBV30 and TRBJ1-2; D is perhaps TRBD1 (5 bases). The CDR3 has 11 amino acids. Germline CDR1 and CDR2: GTSNPN and SVGIG (reference sequence). V shed 4 bases and J shed 8 bases, with 11 bases lying between them. For the CDR3, the DNA is TGTGCCTGGACTCAGGGTAGGGGCTACACCTTC. This sequence encodes CAWTQGRGYTF.

The rearrangement uses TRBV18 and TRBJ1-5, with 7 bases identical to TRBD1. Germline CDR1 KGHSH, CDR2 LQKENI. The CDR3 sequence is 15 residues long. J lost 2 bases, V lost 3 bases, and 4 bases had no gene match. The CDR3 reads CASSPEGQGNQPQHF. Here the CDR3 DNA reads TGTGCCAGCTCACCCGAAGGACAGGGCAATCAGCCCCAGCATTTT.

CDR3 region: CASSYDGPGASPLHF. Written as DNA, the CDR3 is TGTGCCAGCAGTTACGACGGGCCAGGTGCTTCACCCCTCCACTTT. This chain uses TRBV6-6 with TRBJ1-6; D not certain. The CDR3 sequence is 15 residues long. V was clipped by 2 bases and J by 9 bases, with 14 bases between them. In germline, CDR1 is MNHNY, CDR2 SVGAGI (reference sequence).

The genes are TRBV3-1 (or the pseudogene TRBV3-2) and TRBJ2-7; maybe TRBD2 (6 bases). The CDR3 has 12 amino acids. The V gene's germline CDR1 is LGHDT and CDR2 YNNKEL (reference sequence). The V end lost 3 bases, the J end lost 4 bases, and 7 bases lay between the germline ends. CDR3 nucleotides: TGTGCCAGCAGCCACGGGACTTACGAGCAGTACTTC. Amino acids: CASSHGTYEQYF.